A single sample gave rise to the 5 T cell receptor beta chains below, sequenced in a study of cytomegalovirus exposure and HLA in healthy donors. The PCR used 60 Vbeta and 13 Jbeta primers. The method was immunoSEQ multiplex PCR; TCRdb's version includes in-frame clones alone and lacks a portion of them. The data hold about 120,000 clones, with about 79% observed a single time. Sequencing input: PBMCs. The receptors were gathered from a young man in good health and CMV-seropositive.

The chain couples TRBV5-6 to TRBJ2-2; D might be TRBD2 (6 bases). Germline-derived CDR1 and CDR2 are SGHDT and YYEEEE. The CDR3 totals 18 residues. Trimming left V 0 bases short and J 6 bases short, with 21 bases between. CDR3 amino acids: CASSLASRGLFSPGELFF. The CDR3 DNA sequence: TGTGCCAGCAGCTTGGCTAGTCGGGGACTTTTTTCACCCGGGGAGCTGTTTTTT.

The chain has TRBV2 and TRBJ2-5, with TRBD1 matching over 8 bases. The J call may be wrong; the DNA end is better matched by TRBJ2-7. The CDR3 is made up of 17 amino acids. The germline V gene has CDR1 SNHLY and CDR2 FYNNEI. The CDR3 DNA follows: TGTGCCAGCAGTTTCCATCTATTACCTGGACAGGGTGACGAGCAGTACTTC. This encodes CASSFHLLPGQGDEQYF.

The rearrangement links TRBV9 to TRBJ1-2, with 9 bases lining up with TRBD1. The junction had 5 bases not matched to a gene; V was cut back by 0 bases and J by 2 bases. This CDR3 region has 16 residues. Germline V lookup: CDR1 SGDLS, CDR2 YYNGEE. CDR3 region: CASSVAPGQGNYGYTF. CDR3 bases: TGTGCCAGCAGCGTAGCCCCGGGACAGGGAAACTATGGCTACACCTTC.

CDR3 nucleotide sequence: TGTGCCACACAAAGGGTACAGGGAGGGTACGAGCAGTACTTC. This encodes CATQRVQGGYEQYF. This chain links TRBV6-6 with TRBJ2-7; D might be TRBD2 (7 bases). Germline values: CDR1 MNHNY, CDR2 SVGAGI (reference sequence). V dropped 10 bases and J dropped 4 bases, with 20 bases sitting between them. The CDR3 sequence is 14 residues long.

The rearrangement joins TRBV19 to TRBJ2-7, with 8 nucleotides matching TRBD2. The CDR3 runs 15 residues. With 5 bases clipped from V and 1 base from J, the junction kept 7 bases outside the gene matches. CDR1 and CDR2 from the germline V gene are LNHDA and SQIVND (reference sequence). The CDR3 loop is CASSETSAGSYEQYF. The CDR3 region has the DNA TGTGCCAGTAGTGAGACTAGCGCGGGTTCCTACGAGCAGTACTTC. The complete variable domain, with remaining parts taken from reference TRBV19 and TRBJ2-7, reads DGGITQSPKYLFRKEGQNVTLSCEQNLNHDAMYWYRQDPGQGLRLIYYSQIVNDFQKGDIAEGYSVSREKKESFPLTVTSAQKNPTAFYLCASSETSAGSYEQYFGPGTRLTVT.